The rows below give T cell receptor beta chains drawn from one sample of a study of regulatory T cells in long-lasting Graves disease. In TCRdb, the multiplex PCR reads were re-called with MiXCR into one record per CDR3 protein. The data hold about 560,000 distinct CDR3 sequences, with about 16% observed a single time. These same data were also listed under a study on T cells in Graves' hyperthyroidism and ophthalmopathy.

Here the sequenced sample was peripheral blood mononuclear cells (PBMCs), taken at new diagnosis, from a patient treated with antithyroid drugs. These TCRs come from a man between 18 and 35 years old with Graves disease. Both conserved end residues are part of each CDR3. Fields, in order: J gene, V gene, D gene, clone size, CDR3 protein, CDR3 DNA. A D gene is named only where the DNA matches it firmly. A clone size is listed for some rows: how often the clone was seen (once, few, many), or a class if it is expanded.

j_call: TRBJ1-5
v_call: TRBV28
d_call: -
clone_size: many
cdr3_aa: CASRTGLPGQPQHF
cdr3_nt: TGTGCCAGCAGAACAGGGCTCCCGGGGCAGCCCCAGCATTTT

j_call: TRBJ2-1
v_call: TRBV10-2
d_call: TRBD2
clone_size: -
cdr3_aa: CASSQTSGRISEQFF
cdr3_nt: TGCGCCAGCAGCCAGACTAGCGGGAGGATTAGTGAGCAGTTCTTC

j_call: TRBJ1-2
v_call: TRBV2
d_call: -
clone_size: -
cdr3_aa: CASSGQGRYYGYTF
cdr3_nt: TGTGCCAGCAGTGGGCAGGGGCGTTATTATGGCTACACCTTC

j_call: TRBJ2-3
v_call: TRBV20-1
d_call: TRBD2
clone_size: many
cdr3_aa: CSAREVAGDRTDTQYF
cdr3_nt: TGCAGTGCTAGAGAGGTAGCGGGTGACCGCACAGATACGCAGTATTTT

j_call: TRBJ2-7
v_call: TRBV28
d_call: -
clone_size: many
cdr3_aa: CASSPSGTSSYEQYF
cdr3_nt: TGTGCCAGCAGTCCCTCCGGGACGTCCTCCTACGAGCAGTACTTC

j_call: TRBJ2-5
v_call: TRBV28
d_call: -
clone_size: many
cdr3_aa: CASSFSVTETQYF
cdr3_nt: TGTGCCAGCAGTTTCAGCGTGACAGAGACCCAGTACTTC

j_call: TRBJ2-6
v_call: TRBV27
d_call: -
clone_size: -
cdr3_aa: CASTQDFSSGANVLTF
cdr3_nt: TGTGCCAGCACCCAGGACTTCTCCTCTGGGGCCAACGTCCTGACTTTC

j_call: TRBJ2-7
v_call: TRBV20-1
d_call: -
clone_size: many
cdr3_aa: CSAVGGQVYEQYF
cdr3_nt: TGCAGTGCCGTGGGGGGTCAGGTCTACGAGCAGTACTTC

j_call: TRBJ2-7
v_call: TRBV4-1
d_call: -
clone_size: -
cdr3_aa: CASSQAQIAYEQYF
cdr3_nt: TGCGCCAGCAGCCAAGCGCAAATCGCCTACGAGCAGTACTTC

j_call: TRBJ2-1
v_call: TRBV9
d_call: -
clone_size: -
cdr3_aa: CASSPLLNEQFF
cdr3_nt: TGTGCCAGCAGCCCCCTCTTGAATGAGCAGTTCTTC

j_call: TRBJ1-5
v_call: TRBV5-1
d_call: -
clone_size: few
cdr3_aa: CASSLGQESNQPQHF
cdr3_nt: TGCGCCAGCAGCTTGGGGCAGGAGAGCAATCAGCCCCAGCATTTT

j_call: TRBJ2-3
v_call: TRBV6-9
d_call: TRBD2
clone_size: -
cdr3_aa: CASSYSPGTSGNRDTQYF
cdr3_nt: TGTGCCAGCAGTTACTCCCCCGGGACTAGCGGGAACAGAGATACGCAGTATTTT

j_call: TRBJ2-7
v_call: TRBV27
d_call: -
clone_size: many
cdr3_aa: CASSLSPLAEHYEQYF
cdr3_nt: TGTGCCAGCAGTTTATCGCCCCTAGCCGAGCACTACGAGCAGTACTTC

j_call: TRBJ1-2
v_call: TRBV9
d_call: TRBD1
clone_size: -
cdr3_aa: CASSGSRDRGLGYTF
cdr3_nt: TGTGCCAGCAGCGGGTCCCGTGACAGGGGGCTCGGCTACACCTTC

j_call: TRBJ1-2
v_call: TRBV3-1
d_call: -
clone_size: many
cdr3_aa: CASSQVGTPNYGYTF
cdr3_nt: TGTGCCAGCAGCCAAGTCGGGACACCTAACTATGGCTACACCTTC

j_call: TRBJ2-2
v_call: TRBV28
d_call: -
clone_size: -
cdr3_aa: CASSWGRGTGELFF
cdr3_nt: TGTGCCAGCAGTTGGGGGAGGGGGACCGGGGAGCTGTTTTTT

j_call: TRBJ2-7
v_call: TRBV5-1
d_call: TRBD2
clone_size: many
cdr3_aa: CASSPRTSGAYEQYF
cdr3_nt: TGCGCCAGCAGCCCCAGGACTAGCGGGGCCTACGAGCAGTACTTC

j_call: TRBJ1-2
v_call: TRBV7-2
d_call: -
clone_size: many
cdr3_aa: CASSLGVGIYGYTF
cdr3_nt: TGTGCCAGCAGCTTAGGAGTCGGTATCTATGGCTACACCTTC

j_call: TRBJ2-7
v_call: TRBV7-9
d_call: TRBD1
clone_size: many
cdr3_aa: CASRRQGNSYEQYF
cdr3_nt: TGTGCCAGCAGACGACAGGGGAACTCCTACGAGCAGTACTTC

j_call: TRBJ1-1
v_call: TRBV30
d_call: -
clone_size: many
cdr3_aa: CAWSVMENTEAFF
cdr3_nt: TGTGCCTGGAGTGTCATGGAGAACACTGAAGCTTTCTTT

j_call: TRBJ2-2
v_call: TRBV6-5
d_call: -
clone_size: many
cdr3_aa: CASSYPISGELFF
cdr3_nt: TGTGCCAGCAGTTACCCCATCTCCGGGGAGCTGTTTTTT

j_call: TRBJ1-5
v_call: TRBV7-9
d_call: TRBD1
clone_size: -
cdr3_aa: CASSSDREWPQPQHF
cdr3_nt: TGTGCCAGCAGCTCGGACAGGGAATGGCCTCAGCCCCAGCATTTT

j_call: TRBJ2-7
v_call: TRBV7-9
d_call: -
clone_size: few
cdr3_aa: CASSQYYLGSSYEQYF
cdr3_nt: TGTGCCAGCAGCCAATATTATTTGGGCAGCTCCTACGAGCAGTACTTC

j_call: TRBJ2-7
v_call: TRBV3-1
d_call: TRBD1
clone_size: many
cdr3_aa: CASSQEKGHRGQYF
cdr3_nt: TGTGCCAGCAGCCAAGAAAAGGGACACAGGGGGCAATACTTC

j_call: TRBJ2-2
v_call: TRBV7-9
d_call: -
clone_size: -
cdr3_aa: CASSLAPRVSGTGELFF
cdr3_nt: TGTGCCAGCAGCTTAGCGCCGAGGGTCAGCGGCACCGGGGAGCTGTTTTTT

j_call: TRBJ2-1
v_call: TRBV3-1
d_call: -
clone_size: many
cdr3_aa: CASSQDSAARGNEQFF
cdr3_nt: TGTGCCAGCAGCCAAGATTCGGCGGCCCGGGGCAATGAGCAGTTCTTC